This section outlines one T cell receptor (beta chain) sequence together with its context. The target antigen is unknown. Researchers ran the PCR with 60 Vbeta and 13 Jbeta primers. Profiling relied on immunoSEQ multiplex PCR, and the TCRdb table lists in-frame clones only, not all of them. Of 170,000 or so clones listed, 75% to 85% were seen once; the top ten hold around 2.2%. The data originate from a study of cytomegalovirus exposure and HLA in healthy donors. The study, taken as a whole, reports: It was only CMV serostatus that was available as immune exposure information. The productive fraction for most TCR beta V segments was about 87% or about 30% in an earlier analysis.

The J segment lost 10 bases and the V segment lost 0 bases, leaving 5 bases of the junction unmatched. Germline V lookup: CDR1 SGHDT, CDR2 YYEEEE. CDR3 length: 15 residues. The clonotype comes from a woman aged 25 to 39 in good health and CMV-seronegative. V and J are TRBV5-6 and TRBJ1-6, with 9 positions matching TRBD1. The specimen was PBMCs. CDR3 DNA sequence: TGTGCCAGCAGCTTGGCGGGGACAGGGTGGTCACCCCTCCACTTT. Translation: CASSLAGTGWSPLHF.